This is a list of T cell receptor beta chains from one sample in a study of identical twins. Via MiXCR, TCRdb re-called the 5' RACE reads, giving one row per CDR3 protein. The sample shows 200,000 or so distinct CDR3 sequences, approximately 8.3% of them seen only once. This sample also appeared in a second study, on yellow fever vaccine responses in identical twins.

The sequenced material came from memory (CD45RO+) T cells sorted from blood. The receptors were sampled from a woman in her late teens or twenties in good health. Both conserved end residues are part of each CDR3. Each record gives: V gene, CDR3 protein.

v_call: TRBV5-1
cdr3_aa: CASSLDRAVEQFF

v_call: TRBV6-2/TRBV6-3
cdr3_aa: CASTQPRGSSGRSYEQYF

v_call: TRBV28
cdr3_aa: CASSYTGSGANVLTF

v_call: TRBV6-1
cdr3_aa: CASGEVLNQPQHF

v_call: TRBV6-5
cdr3_aa: CASSSTPRTGEAGELFF

v_call: TRBV6-2/TRBV6-3
cdr3_aa: CASSSPPGTGGNQPQHF

v_call: TRBV7-2
cdr3_aa: CASSLTATGVSYEQYF

v_call: TRBV4-1
cdr3_aa: CASSQEGQGGLAGLTDTQYF

v_call: TRBV7-2
cdr3_aa: CASSLLSSVGQYF

v_call: TRBV15
cdr3_aa: CATSWIRLATDTQYF

v_call: TRBV4-1
cdr3_aa: CASSQDPDPRTEAFF

v_call: TRBV7-3
cdr3_aa: CASSSSGGGLNTGELFF

v_call: TRBV20-1
cdr3_aa: CSARDSGTGVLNQPQHF

v_call: TRBV29-1
cdr3_aa: CSVEGTTLTGFGLFF

v_call: TRBV3-1
cdr3_aa: CASSVQGEQYF

v_call: TRBV6-2/TRBV6-3
cdr3_aa: CASSPNPGTGKTGYTF

v_call: TRBV20-1
cdr3_aa: CSARDVAGNTYNEQFF

v_call: TRBV20-1
cdr3_aa: CSAPEPAGGPTDTQYF

v_call: TRBV6-2/TRBV6-3
cdr3_aa: CASANKPGLAGKISYEQYF

v_call: TRBV7-2
cdr3_aa: CASSQGGRVGEKLFF

v_call: TRBV10-3
cdr3_aa: CAISVSPLYGYTF

v_call: TRBV5-1
cdr3_aa: CASSHNADRVQETQYF

v_call: TRBV5-6
cdr3_aa: CASGPGVRAGETQYF

v_call: TRBV12-3/TRBV12-4
cdr3_aa: CASSMTGTGNTIYF

v_call: TRBV6-5
cdr3_aa: CASSYGDRLPNSPLHF

v_call: TRBV7-2
cdr3_aa: CASSLDQAGGYTF

v_call: TRBV28
cdr3_aa: CASTGTLYTIYF

v_call: TRBV29-1
cdr3_aa: CSVEGQRGTEAFF

v_call: TRBV20-1
cdr3_aa: CSARGTSGDYEQYF

v_call: TRBV25-1
cdr3_aa: CASRAPQETQYF

v_call: TRBV6-1
cdr3_aa: CASRERTDTQYF

v_call: TRBV6-1
cdr3_aa: CASSATDRWNTEAFF

v_call: TRBV27
cdr3_aa: CASSRWRDLGEQYF

v_call: TRBV29-1
cdr3_aa: CSVDHSTGSGGYTF

v_call: TRBV12-3/TRBV12-4
cdr3_aa: CASSGGQGFNQPQHF

v_call: TRBV2
cdr3_aa: CASILSRVDTQYF

v_call: TRBV28
cdr3_aa: CASSLFSSGPYEQYF

v_call: TRBV2
cdr3_aa: CASSDLVNTDTQYF

v_call: TRBV3-1
cdr3_aa: CASSLQQGNTEAFF

v_call: TRBV5-1
cdr3_aa: CASTSGGGSYGYTF

v_call: TRBV10-3
cdr3_aa: CAIGGQGRSDTQYF

v_call: TRBV4-2
cdr3_aa: CASSPGGRASYNEQFF

v_call: TRBV6-1
cdr3_aa: CATTPPRQSYEQYF

v_call: TRBV5-1
cdr3_aa: CASSPLPGQQEGF

v_call: TRBV9
cdr3_aa: CASSVPGAGNTIYF

v_call: TRBV9
cdr3_aa: CASSRAGQAGELFF

v_call: TRBV28
cdr3_aa: CASITTTNSGNTIYF

v_call: TRBV5-8
cdr3_aa: CASSLYRGLTRQPQHF

v_call: TRBV11-2
cdr3_aa: CASSSLWESNEQYF

v_call: TRBV7-3
cdr3_aa: CAGPSLEPGQGSYEQYF

v_call: TRBV20-1
cdr3_aa: CSADPGQGKYNEQFF